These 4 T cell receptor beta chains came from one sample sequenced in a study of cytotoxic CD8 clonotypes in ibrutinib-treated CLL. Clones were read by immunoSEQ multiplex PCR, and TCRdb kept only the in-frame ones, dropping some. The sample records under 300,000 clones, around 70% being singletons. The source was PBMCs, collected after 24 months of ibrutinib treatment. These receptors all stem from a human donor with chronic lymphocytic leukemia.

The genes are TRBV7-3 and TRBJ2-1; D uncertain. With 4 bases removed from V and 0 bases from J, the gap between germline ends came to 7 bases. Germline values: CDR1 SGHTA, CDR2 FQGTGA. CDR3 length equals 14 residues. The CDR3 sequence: CASSSAASYNEQFF. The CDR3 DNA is TGTGCCAGCAGCTCCGCAGCCTCCTACAATGAGCAGTTCTTC. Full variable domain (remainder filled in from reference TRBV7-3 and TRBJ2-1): GAGVSQTPSNKVTEKGKYVELRCDPISGHTALYWYRQSLGQGPEFLIYFQGTGAADDSGLPNDRFFAVRPEGSVSTLKIQRTERGDSAVYLCASSSAASYNEQFFGPGTRLTVL.

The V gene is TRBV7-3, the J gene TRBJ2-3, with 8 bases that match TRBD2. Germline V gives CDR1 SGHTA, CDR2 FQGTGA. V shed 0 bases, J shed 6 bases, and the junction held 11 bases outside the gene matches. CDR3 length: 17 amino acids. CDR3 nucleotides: TGTGCCAGCAGCTTAACGGGAAAGGGAGCGGGAGTGGATACGCAGTATTTT. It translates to CASSLTGKGAGVDTQYF.

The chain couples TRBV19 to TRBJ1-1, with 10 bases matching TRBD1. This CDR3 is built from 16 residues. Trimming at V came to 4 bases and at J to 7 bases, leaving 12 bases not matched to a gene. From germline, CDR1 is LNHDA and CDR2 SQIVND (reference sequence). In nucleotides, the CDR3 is TGTGCCAGTAGTACGGGACAGACAGGGGGCAGTGGTGAAGCTTTCTTT. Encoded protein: CASSTGQTGGSGEAFF.

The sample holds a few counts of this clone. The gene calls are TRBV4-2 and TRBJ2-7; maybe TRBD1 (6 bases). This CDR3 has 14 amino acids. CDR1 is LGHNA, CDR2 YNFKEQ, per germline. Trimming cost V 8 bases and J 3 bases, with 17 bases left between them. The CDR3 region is CASQLGTGHYEQYF. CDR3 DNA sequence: TGTGCCAGCCAATTAGGGACGGGACACTACGAGCAGTACTTC.